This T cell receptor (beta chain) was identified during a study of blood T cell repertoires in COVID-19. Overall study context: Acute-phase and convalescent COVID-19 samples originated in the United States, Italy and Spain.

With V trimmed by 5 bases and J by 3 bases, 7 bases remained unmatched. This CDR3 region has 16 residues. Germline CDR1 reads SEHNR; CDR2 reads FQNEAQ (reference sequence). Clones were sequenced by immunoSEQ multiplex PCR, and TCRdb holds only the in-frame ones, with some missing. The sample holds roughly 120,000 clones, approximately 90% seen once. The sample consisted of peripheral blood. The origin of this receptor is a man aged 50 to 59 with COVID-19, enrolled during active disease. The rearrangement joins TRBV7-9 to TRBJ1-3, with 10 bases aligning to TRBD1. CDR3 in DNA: TGTGCCAGCAGCCAAGGGGACAGGGGTTATGGAAACACCATATATTTT. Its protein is CASSQGDRGYGNTIYF.